This passage covers 13 T cell receptor beta chains from one sample sequenced in a study of T cell responses to AZD1222 COVID-19 vaccine. Sequenced by immunoSEQ multiplex PCR; TCRdb stores in-frame clones only, minus some. This repertoire shows tens of thousands of clones, 80% to 90% found once; its top ten account for 12%. Sequenced here: peripheral blood, sampled 28 days after the second AZD1222 dose. The receptors were sampled from an adult who received the AZD1222 COVID-19 vaccine.

This clone has just one count. The chain links TRBV6-5 to TRBJ1-4; possibly TRBD1 for D (5 bases). V gave up 6 bases and J gave up 4 bases, with 12 bases separating them. From germline, CDR1 is MNHEY and CDR2 SVGAGI. This CDR3 has 14 amino acids. CDR3 sequence: CASRGTGFNEKLFF. The CDR3 nucleotides read TGTGCCAGCAGGGGTACAGGCTTTAATGAAAAACTGTTTTTT.

This clone has only a few counts. V usage is TRBV6-1 and J usage is TRBJ2-5, with TRBD1 matching 9 bases. This CDR3 comprises 14 residues. The germline V gene encodes CDR1 MNHNS and CDR2 SASEGT. Unmatched junction bases numbered 3, after V lost 2 bases and J lost 5 bases. CDR3 in amino acids: CASSEQTGGETQYF. For the CDR3, the DNA is TGTGCCAGCAGTGAACAGACAGGGGGGGAGACCCAGTACTTC.

The CDR3 DNA reads as TGTGCCAGCAGCTCGGGAGCCCACGCAACTAATGAAAAACTGTTTTTT. Residues: CASSSGAHATNEKLFF. The chain couples TRBV7-2 to TRBJ1-4; D gene unclear. Germline-derived CDR1 and CDR2 are SGHTA and FQGNSA. The V gene lost 4 bases and the J gene lost 0 bases, with 12 bases spanning the gap. CDR3 length equals 16 residues.

This clone was seen a single time. This chain connects TRBV28 to TRBJ2-5; the match to TRBD2 covers 11 bases. CDR3 length: 15 residues. The germline CDR1 and CDR2 sequences are MDHEN and SYDVKM. V was clipped by 3 bases and J by 5 bases; unmatched bases: 5. CDR3 region: CASSFSGRAGETQYF. In DNA, the CDR3 is TGTGCCAGCAGTTTTAGCGGGAGGGCCGGGGAGACCCAGTACTTC.

This chain connects TRBV9 to TRBJ2-2; the D call may be TRBD1 or TRBD2 (5 bases each). V gave up 0 bases and J gave up 2 bases, with 11 bases separating them. Germline V gene sequence: CDR1 SGDLS, CDR2 YYNGEE. CDR3 length: 16 residues. The CDR3 protein is CASSVESRGNTGELFF. The CDR3 bases are TGTGCCAGCAGCGTAGAGAGCCGGGGCAACACCGGGGAGCTGTTTTTT.

The chain employs TRBV2 and TRBJ2-2; D is uncertain. Trimming took 7 bases from V and 0 from J, leaving 9 bases between them. This CDR3 is 14 amino acids long. CDR1 is SNHLY and CDR2 is FYNNEI in the germline V gene. The CDR3 region is CASKESTNTGELFF. CDR3 nucleotides: TGTGCCAGCAAAGAGAGTACGAACACCGGGGAGCTGTTTTTT.

This clone was seen only a few times. V and J are TRBV25-1 and TRBJ2-2; D ambiguous. The germline V gene has CDR1 MGHDK and CDR2 SYGVNS. CDR3 size: 13 residues. Trimming took 2 bases from V and 4 from J, leaving 5 bases between them. Here the CDR3 reads CASSEGSTGELFF. CDR3 DNA sequence: TGTGCCAGCAGTGAAGGCAGCACCGGGGAGCTGTTTTTT. The full variable domain, with the rest looked up from reference TRBV25-1 and TRBJ2-2, is EADIYQTPRYLVIGTGKKITLECSQTMGHDKMYWYQQDPGMELHLIHYSYGVNSTEKGDLSSESTVSRIRTEHFPLTLESARPSHTSQYLCASSEGSTGELFFGEGSRLTVL.

This clone appeared once. The chain joins TRBV5-1 to TRBJ2-2; TRBD2 aligns across 7 bases. J was trimmed by 3 bases and V by 0 bases; bases with no gene match: 5. Germline V gives CDR1 SGHRS, CDR2 YFSETQ. This CDR3 contains 16 residues. The CDR3 bases are TGCGCCAGCAGCTTGGGGATAGCGGGCCACACCGGGGAGCTGTTTTTT. This translates into CASSLGIAGHTGELFF.

The chain carries TRBV15 and TRBJ1-2, with 11 bases that match TRBD1. The ends lost 0 bases at V and 3 bases at J; junction bases unmatched: 6. The CDR3 consists of 17 residues. The germline gives CDR1 LNHNV, CDR2 YYDKDF (reference sequence). The CDR3 DNA reads TGTGCCACCAGCAGAGACGGGACAGGGGGTGTGGACTATGGCTACACCTTC. Translating gives CATSRDGTGGVDYGYTF.

The rearrangement uses TRBV9 and TRBJ2-2, with no clear D. CDR1 and CDR2 from the germline V gene are SGDLS and YYNGEE. CDR3 length: 15 residues. The ends were cut back, 0 bases at V and 4 bases at J, with 10 bases in the middle. CDR3 DNA: TGTGCCAGCAGCGTAGGGGGATCGAGCACCGGGGAGCTGTTTTTT. The encoded protein is CASSVGGSSTGELFF.

The chain uses TRBV10-3 and TRBJ2-7, with D possibly being TRBD1 (6 bases). This CDR3 contains 13 residues. V was cut by 4 bases and J by 7 bases, with 14 bases left in between. CDR1 is ENHRY, CDR2 SYGVKD, per germline. The CDR3 loop reads CAISVGAVGEQYF. CDR3 sequence (DNA): TGTGCCATCAGTGTGGGGGCTGTGGGGGAGCAGTACTTC.

As DNA, the CDR3 is TGCGCCAGCAGTGAGTACAGGAATGAGCAGTTCTTC. Translation: CASSEYRNEQFF. The rearrangement uses TRBV10-1 and TRBJ2-1, with D possibly being TRBD1 (5 bases). CDR3 length equals 12 residues. V was clipped by 1 base and J by 7 bases, with 5 bases between them. Germline assignment: CDR1 WNHNN and CDR2 SYGVQD (reference sequence).

V gene TRBV7-2 combines with J gene TRBJ2-7; 8 bases are shared with TRBD2. CDR1 and CDR2 from the germline V gene are SGHTA and FQGNSA. Losses at the gene ends were 1 base for V and 2 bases for J; bases not matched to a gene: 7. The CDR3 loop spans 16 amino acids. This CDR3 reads CASSLVAGGRTYEQYF. For the CDR3, the DNA is TGTGCCAGCAGCTTAGTAGCTGGCGGGAGGACCTACGAGCAGTACTTC.